The rows below give T cell receptor beta chains drawn from one sample of a study of T-cell memory formation after mild COVID-19. In TCRdb, the 5' RACE reads were re-called with MiXCR into one record per CDR3 protein. The table has just over 400,000 distinct CDR3 sequences, 23% seen once. Source material: PBMCs or a T cell subset sorted from them (not recorded which). The receptors shown here come from an adult woman who had mild COVID-19 (a few samples of this study predate the infection). Cell type and time point are not known. CDR3s include the opening cysteine and the closing phenylalanine or tryptophan. D genes are given only for firm matches. The size entry is marked missing in some rows and otherwise reads once, few, many or a size class.

cdr3_nt cdr3_aa cdr3_length v_call d_call j_call clone_size
TGTGCCAGCAGCGTACAGGGGGGTGGTAGCAATCAGCCCCAGCATTTT CASSVQGGGSNQPQHF 16 TRBV7-2 TRBD1 TRBJ1-5 .
TGTGCCAGCAGACTATCTAGCGGGAGTAGGAATGAGCAGTTCTTC CASRLSSGSRNEQFF 15 TRBV12-3/TRBV12-4 TRBD2 TRBJ2-1 few
TGTGCCAGCTCACCACTGGGACAGGGGGGCGAGCAGTACTTC CASSPLGQGGEQYF 14 TRBV18 TRBD1 TRBJ2-7 .
TGTGCCAGCAGCGCTTCCCCCTTATCCCTGAGCTCCTACAATGAGCAGTTCTTC CASSASPLSLSSYNEQFF 18 TRBV5-5 . TRBJ2-1 few
TGTGCTAGTGGTTTGAACCTAGCGGGAGGGGGCTACGAGCAGTACTTC CASGLNLAGGGYEQYF 16 TRBV12-5 TRBD2 TRBJ2-7 .
TGTGCCAGCAGCTTATATGGGGGCTATGAGCAGTTCTTC CASSLYGGYEQFF 13 TRBV7-9 . TRBJ2-1 few
TGTGCCACCAGTGATCCAACGCTCTCCTACAATGAGCAGTTCTTC CATSDPTLSYNEQFF 15 TRBV24-1 . TRBJ2-1 many
TGCAGCGTTGAATTGGTAGGGTGGCAAGAGACCCAGTACTTC CSVELVGWQETQYF 14 TRBV29-1 . TRBJ2-5 few
TGTGCCATCGCGGCGAACCAAGAGACCCAGTACTTC CAIAANQETQYF 12 TRBV10-3 . TRBJ2-5 few
TGTGCCAGCAGCCCCCAGGATGGCAACCCCTACCAAGAGACCCAGTACTTC CASSPQDGNPYQETQYF 17 TRBV9 . TRBJ2-5 .
TGCGCCAGCAGCTCAGGCGGAGATGGCTATGGCTACACCTTC CASSSGGDGYGYTF 14 TRBV5-1 . TRBJ1-2 once
TGCAGCGCTGTGACAGGGGGCTCCTATGGCTACACCTTC CSAVTGGSYGYTF 13 TRBV29-1 TRBD1 TRBJ1-2 few
TGTGCCAGCAGTGTTCTTTCCTCCTACAATGAGCAGTTCTTC CASSVLSSYNEQFF 14 TRBV2 . TRBJ2-1 .
TGCGCCAGCAGCGGAGGGACAGAGGGTAACTATGGCTACACCTTC CASSGGTEGNYGYTF 15 TRBV5-1 TRBD1 TRBJ1-2 few
TGTGCCAGCAGTTTCCTGACAGGCTACTATGGCTACACCTTC CASSFLTGYYGYTF 14 TRBV6-1 . TRBJ1-2 few
TGTGCCAGCAGTGAGCCGGGGAATGAGCAGTTCTTC CASSEPGNEQFF 12 TRBV6-1 . TRBJ2-1 few
TGTGCCAGCAGTGGGGGGGGGGCAATCGAGCAGTACTTC CASSGGGAIEQYF 13 TRBV6-6 . TRBJ2-7 few
TGCAGTGCTATTACTAGCGGGAGGAGTTATGAGCAGTACTTC CSAITSGRSYEQYF 14 TRBV20-1 TRBD2 TRBJ2-7 few
TGTGCCAGCAGCCAAGATCTGGCCACCAGGGAGGGCGGCTACACCTTC CASSQDLATREGGYTF 16 TRBV3-1 . TRBJ1-2 .
TGTGCCAGCAGTCGTGACAGGCGCAATCAGCCCCAGCATTTT CASSRDRRNQPQHF 14 TRBV12-3/TRBV12-4 . TRBJ1-5 .
TGTGCCAGCAGCTCCGTCGGACGGTCGAATGAAAAACTGTTTTTT CASSSVGRSNEKLFF 15 TRBV7-9 . TRBJ1-4 .
TGCGCCAGCAGCTTGGAGGACGAGCAGTACTTC CASSLEDEQYF 11 TRBV5-1 . TRBJ2-7 many
TGTGCCATCAGTGAGTCTAACTCCTACGAGCAGTACTTC CAISESNSYEQYF 13 TRBV10-3 . TRBJ2-7 .
TGTGCCAGCAGCGTAGGACTATTGGCAGATACGCAGTATTTT CASSVGLLADTQYF 14 TRBV9 . TRBJ2-3 many
TGTGCCAGCAGCTTAAGGCGGTCAGATACGCAGTATTTT CASSLRRSDTQYF 13 TRBV7-9 . TRBJ2-3 .
TGTGCCAGCAGTCAATTCGGGGTTAGCTCCTACAATGAGCAGTTCTTC CASSQFGVSSYNEQFF 16 TRBV12-3/TRBV12-4 . TRBJ2-1 .
TGCAGTGCTTGGGGGTGGAATGAGCAGTTCTTC CSAWGWNEQFF 11 TRBV20-1 . TRBJ2-1 few
TGCGCCAGCAGCTTGGACGGACGAGACACTGAAGCTTTCTTT CASSLDGRDTEAFF 14 TRBV5-1 . TRBJ1-1 once
TGTGCCAGCAGTTACTACCGACAGGGGGGTATGTACACTGAAGCTTTCTTT CASSYYRQGGMYTEAFF 17 TRBV6-5 TRBD1 TRBJ1-1 once
TGCAGTGCTAGCCCCGGGACTAGCTCGGCAGATACGCAGTATTTT CSASPGTSSADTQYF 15 TRBV20-1 TRBD2 TRBJ2-3 few
TGTGCCAGCAGCCAGGAGACCTTTAGACTCTCCTACAATGAGCAGTTCTTC CASSQETFRLSYNEQFF 17 TRBV14 . TRBJ2-1 once
TGCGCCAGCAGCCCGAGAGGGTTTGGCGGGGAGTACAATGAGCAGTTCTTC CASSPRGFGGEYNEQFF 17 TRBV4-1 . TRBJ2-1 few
TGTGCCAGCAGGGCCCCGGACAGGGGAATGAATGAGCAGTTCTTC CASRAPDRGMNEQFF 15 TRBV6-5 TRBD1 TRBJ2-1 once
TGTGCCAGCAGCCTACAGGGTACCGGGGAGCTGTTTTTT CASSLQGTGELFF 13 TRBV27 . TRBJ2-2 many
TGCAGCGCCACCGGGACTGCGCAGTATTTT CSATGTAQYF 10 TRBV29-1 . TRBJ2-3 .
TGCGCCCTCCCGGGACTAGCGGGGGAGCACTCCTACGAGCAGTACTTC CALPGLAGEHSYEQYF 16 TRBV5-1 TRBD2 TRBJ2-7 .
TGTGCCAGCAGCTTAGTAAGGCTAGCGGGAGACCACGAGCAGTACTTC CASSLVRLAGDHEQYF 16 TRBV7-8 TRBD2 TRBJ2-7 few
TGTGCCAGCAGCTTAAATACCGGCGGGAGGGCCGCAGATACGCAGTATTTT CASSLNTGGRAADTQYF 17 TRBV7-9 TRBD2 TRBJ2-3 .
TGCAGTGCTAGGACTGCTAGCGGGAGGGCTGGGGAGCAGTTCTTC CSARTASGRAGEQFF 15 TRBV20-1 TRBD2 TRBJ2-1 few
TGTGCCACCAGTCAAGGGGGCCCTAGAGCAGATACGCAGTATTTT CATSQGGPRADTQYF 15 TRBV24-1 TRBD1 TRBJ2-3 once
TGTGCCAGCAGCCAAGCTTCAGGGAACACTGAAGCTTTCTTT CASSQASGNTEAFF 14 TRBV3-1 . TRBJ1-1 few
TGTGCCAGCAGCTCTGGGTCCCCTGAAGCTTTCTTT CASSSGSPEAFF 12 TRBV7-3 . TRBJ1-1 .
TGCAGTGCTAGAGCCCCCGGCCAGCTAACTCAGCCCCAGCATTTT CSARAPGQLTQPQHF 15 TRBV20-1 . TRBJ1-5 few
TGCGCCAGCAGCCAAGATGGGACTAGCCAAGAGACCCAGTACTTC CASSQDGTSQETQYF 15 TRBV4-3 TRBD2 TRBJ2-5 .
TGTGCCACCAGCGGCCGTTCCGTTGGGCCCTACGAGCAGTACTTC CATSGRSVGPYEQYF 15 TRBV15 . TRBJ2-7 .
TGTGCCAGCAGTGAACCAGGGCCTCAGCCCCAGCATTTT CASSEPGPQPQHF 13 TRBV2 . TRBJ1-5 few
TGTGCCAGCAGTTACCTCTATTCACAGGGGCTCCCCTACAATGAGCAGTTCTTC CASSYLYSQGLPYNEQFF 18 TRBV6-2/TRBV6-3 TRBD1 TRBJ2-1 few
TGCGCCAGCAGCCCACTAACAGGGTCATCTGAAAAACTGTTTTTT CASSPLTGSSEKLFF 15 TRBV5-1 . TRBJ1-4 .
TGTGCCAGCAGCACGACTAGCCCGGGGACCCAGTACTTC CASSTTSPGTQYF 13 TRBV9 TRBD2 TRBJ2-5 .
TGCGCCAGCAGCCAAGTGGGGGCCCCTAATTCACCCCTCCACTTT CASSQVGAPNSPLHF 15 TRBV4-3 . TRBJ1-6 few
TGTGCCAGCAGTCCTCAAACGTGGAACACTGAAGCTTTCTTT CASSPQTWNTEAFF 14 TRBV27 . TRBJ1-1 .
TGTGCCAGCACCCGGGGGAATGAGCAGTTCTTC CASTRGNEQFF 11 TRBV6-5 . TRBJ2-1 few
TGTGCCAGCAGCCAAGATAAAGCGGGCCCGCGGGGCGAGCAGTACTTC CASSQDKAGPRGEQYF 16 TRBV3-1 . TRBJ2-7 .
TGTGCCAGCAGCGAGATCCGGACAGGGGGCGCCGGGGCCAACGTCCTGACTTTC CASSEIRTGGAGANVLTF 18 TRBV7-8 TRBD1 TRBJ2-6 .